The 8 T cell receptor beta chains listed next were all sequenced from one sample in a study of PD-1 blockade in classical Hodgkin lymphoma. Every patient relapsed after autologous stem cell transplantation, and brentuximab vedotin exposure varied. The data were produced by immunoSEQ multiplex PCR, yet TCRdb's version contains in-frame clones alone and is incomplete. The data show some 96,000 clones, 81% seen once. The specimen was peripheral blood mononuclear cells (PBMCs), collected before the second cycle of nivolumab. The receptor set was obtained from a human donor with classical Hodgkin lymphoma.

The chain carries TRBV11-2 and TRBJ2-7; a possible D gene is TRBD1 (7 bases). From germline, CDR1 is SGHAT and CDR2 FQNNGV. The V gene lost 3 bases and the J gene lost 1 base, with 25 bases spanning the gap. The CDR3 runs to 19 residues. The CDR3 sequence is CASSFWRDSYGRGSYEQYF. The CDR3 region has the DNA TGTGCCAGCAGCTTCTGGCGGGACAGCTACGGACGGGGATCCTACGAGCAGTACTTC.

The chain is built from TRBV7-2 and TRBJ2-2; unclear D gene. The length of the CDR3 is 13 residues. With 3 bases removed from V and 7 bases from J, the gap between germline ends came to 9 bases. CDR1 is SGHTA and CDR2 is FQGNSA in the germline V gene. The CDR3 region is CASSFFKGGELFF. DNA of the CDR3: TGTGCCAGCAGCTTCTTTAAGGGCGGGGAGCTGTTTTTT.

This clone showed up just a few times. CDR3 residues: CASSQAGQPQHF. The CDR3 nucleotides read TGTGCCAGCAGCCAAGCGGGTCAGCCCCAGCATTTT. V and J are TRBV4-2 and TRBJ1-5; D call uncertain. Germline lookup yields CDR1 LGHNA and CDR2 YNFKEQ. Trimming left V 1 base short and J 6 bases short, with 4 bases between. The CDR3 sequence is 12 residues long.

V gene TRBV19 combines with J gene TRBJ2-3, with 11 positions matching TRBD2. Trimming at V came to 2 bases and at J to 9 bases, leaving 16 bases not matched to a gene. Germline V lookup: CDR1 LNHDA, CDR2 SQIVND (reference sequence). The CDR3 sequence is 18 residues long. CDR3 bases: TGTGCCAGTAGTATATCCCCAAAGTTAGCGGGAGGGCGAGGAACGCAGTATTTT. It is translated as CASSISPKLAGGRGTQYF.

The CDR3 DNA reads TGTGCCAGCAGCTTAGCCGGGACAGGGGGCGAAAAACTGTTTTTT. Translation gives CASSLAGTGGEKLFF. This sequence joins TRBV7-2 and TRBJ1-4, with 12 bases aligning to TRBD1. The CDR3 is 15 amino acids. The germline V gene encodes CDR1 SGHTA and CDR2 FQGNSA. J gave up 8 bases and V 0 bases, and 1 base lay outside the gene matches.

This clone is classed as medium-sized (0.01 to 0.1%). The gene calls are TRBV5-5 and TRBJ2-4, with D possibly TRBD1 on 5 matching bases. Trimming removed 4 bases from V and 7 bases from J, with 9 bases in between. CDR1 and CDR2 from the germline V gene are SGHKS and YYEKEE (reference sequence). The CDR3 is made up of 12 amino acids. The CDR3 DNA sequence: TGTGCCAGCAGCAGGGGTTTGAACATTCAGTACTTC. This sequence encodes CASSRGLNIQYF.

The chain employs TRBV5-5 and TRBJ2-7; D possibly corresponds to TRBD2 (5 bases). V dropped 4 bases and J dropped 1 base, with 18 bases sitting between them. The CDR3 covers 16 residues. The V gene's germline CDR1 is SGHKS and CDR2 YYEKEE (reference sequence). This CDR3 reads CASSPLALGGSYEQYF. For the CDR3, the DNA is TGTGCCAGCAGCCCCTTGGCTCTAGGAGGTTCCTACGAGCAGTACTTC.

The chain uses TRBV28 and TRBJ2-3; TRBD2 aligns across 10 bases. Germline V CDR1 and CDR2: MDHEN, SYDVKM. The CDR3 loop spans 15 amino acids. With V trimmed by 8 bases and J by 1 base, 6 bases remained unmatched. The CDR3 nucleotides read TGTGCCAGCGGGAGGACTAGCGGACGCACAGATACGCAGTATTTT. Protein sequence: CASGRTSGRTDTQYF.